This T cell receptor (beta chain) is drawn from a study of response to subunit inactivated influenza vaccine. Whole-study results and caveats: The authors proposed limited new T cell recruitment per seasonal influenza vaccination.

TCRdb re-derived calls from the RT-PCR reads in MiXCR, one entry per CDR3 protein. The sample yields 500,000 to 600,000 distinct CDR3 sequences, approximately 13% seen once. As concerns this clonotype: Its antigen remains unknown.

This CDR3 has 14 amino acids. Germline V CDR1 and CDR2: SGHRS, YFSETQ. Trimming stripped 3 bases from V and 4 bases from J, with 12 bases between. The TCR comes from a man over 45 who received an inactivated influenza vaccine. The sequencing used PBMCs from blood, collected around seven weeks after vaccination. V and J are TRBV5-1 and TRBJ2-3, with D perhaps assigned TRBD1 or TRBD2 (6 bases each). The CDR3 sequence is CASSYNREADTQYF. DNA for the CDR3: TGCGCCAGCAGCTATAACAGGGAGGCAGATACGCAGTATTTT.